This TCR beta chain was observed in a study of T cell responses to AZD1222 COVID-19 vaccine. Study results and limitations: Among vaccine-associated CD4 TCRs, coverage spanned spike, with dominance at 160-218 and 743-854. Among those given AZD1222, only six or seven were seropositive at baseline. Compared with day 0, the breadth and depth of the Spike-specific TCR repertoire rose significantly after two doses of AZD1222. Researchers took repertoire samples only after the peak T cell response had come.

V shed 1 base, J shed 8 bases, and the junction held 8 bases outside the gene matches. The germline gives CDR1 KGHSH, CDR2 LQKENI. This CDR3 region has 16 residues. This clone has only one observation. The antigen is not known. Libraries were prepared by immunoSEQ multiplex PCR; TCRdb keeps only in-frame clonotypes and omits some of them. In the table there are some 130,000 clones, 90% to 95% of which are singletons. This clonotype was sampled from an adult who received the AZD1222 COVID-19 vaccine. This chain links TRBV18 with TRBJ2-1; 10 positions agree with TRBD1. Sequenced material: peripheral blood, taken 28 days after the second AZD1222 dose. CDR3 in DNA: TGTGCCAGCTCACCACAGGGACAGGGGTTTTATGATGAGCAGTTCTTC. This translates into CASSPQGQGFYDEQFF.